This TCR beta chain was profiled in a study of shared clonotypes between healthy human individuals. Measured with immunoSEQ multiplex PCR; TCRdb has only the in-frame clones, and not every one. The table has more than 850,000 clones, around 82% seen once. CDR3 length: 13 amino acids. Per the germline V gene, CDR1 is MNHEY and CDR2 is SMNVEV (reference sequence). Trimming pared 3 bases from V and 4 bases from J, leaving 9 bases between. This clone was picked up one time. The sequence came from a man between 18 and 35 years old in good health. Some clones in this sample may be carry-over from other donors' samples. Sequencing used memory CD4+ T cells from PBMCs. The subset denotes: CD45RA-negative fraction. The rearrangement uses TRBV27 and TRBJ1-1; the D is unclear. CDR3 sequence: CASSFIRATEAFF. CDR3 DNA sequence: TGTGCCAGCAGTTTCATAAGGGCCACTGAAGCTTTCTTT.